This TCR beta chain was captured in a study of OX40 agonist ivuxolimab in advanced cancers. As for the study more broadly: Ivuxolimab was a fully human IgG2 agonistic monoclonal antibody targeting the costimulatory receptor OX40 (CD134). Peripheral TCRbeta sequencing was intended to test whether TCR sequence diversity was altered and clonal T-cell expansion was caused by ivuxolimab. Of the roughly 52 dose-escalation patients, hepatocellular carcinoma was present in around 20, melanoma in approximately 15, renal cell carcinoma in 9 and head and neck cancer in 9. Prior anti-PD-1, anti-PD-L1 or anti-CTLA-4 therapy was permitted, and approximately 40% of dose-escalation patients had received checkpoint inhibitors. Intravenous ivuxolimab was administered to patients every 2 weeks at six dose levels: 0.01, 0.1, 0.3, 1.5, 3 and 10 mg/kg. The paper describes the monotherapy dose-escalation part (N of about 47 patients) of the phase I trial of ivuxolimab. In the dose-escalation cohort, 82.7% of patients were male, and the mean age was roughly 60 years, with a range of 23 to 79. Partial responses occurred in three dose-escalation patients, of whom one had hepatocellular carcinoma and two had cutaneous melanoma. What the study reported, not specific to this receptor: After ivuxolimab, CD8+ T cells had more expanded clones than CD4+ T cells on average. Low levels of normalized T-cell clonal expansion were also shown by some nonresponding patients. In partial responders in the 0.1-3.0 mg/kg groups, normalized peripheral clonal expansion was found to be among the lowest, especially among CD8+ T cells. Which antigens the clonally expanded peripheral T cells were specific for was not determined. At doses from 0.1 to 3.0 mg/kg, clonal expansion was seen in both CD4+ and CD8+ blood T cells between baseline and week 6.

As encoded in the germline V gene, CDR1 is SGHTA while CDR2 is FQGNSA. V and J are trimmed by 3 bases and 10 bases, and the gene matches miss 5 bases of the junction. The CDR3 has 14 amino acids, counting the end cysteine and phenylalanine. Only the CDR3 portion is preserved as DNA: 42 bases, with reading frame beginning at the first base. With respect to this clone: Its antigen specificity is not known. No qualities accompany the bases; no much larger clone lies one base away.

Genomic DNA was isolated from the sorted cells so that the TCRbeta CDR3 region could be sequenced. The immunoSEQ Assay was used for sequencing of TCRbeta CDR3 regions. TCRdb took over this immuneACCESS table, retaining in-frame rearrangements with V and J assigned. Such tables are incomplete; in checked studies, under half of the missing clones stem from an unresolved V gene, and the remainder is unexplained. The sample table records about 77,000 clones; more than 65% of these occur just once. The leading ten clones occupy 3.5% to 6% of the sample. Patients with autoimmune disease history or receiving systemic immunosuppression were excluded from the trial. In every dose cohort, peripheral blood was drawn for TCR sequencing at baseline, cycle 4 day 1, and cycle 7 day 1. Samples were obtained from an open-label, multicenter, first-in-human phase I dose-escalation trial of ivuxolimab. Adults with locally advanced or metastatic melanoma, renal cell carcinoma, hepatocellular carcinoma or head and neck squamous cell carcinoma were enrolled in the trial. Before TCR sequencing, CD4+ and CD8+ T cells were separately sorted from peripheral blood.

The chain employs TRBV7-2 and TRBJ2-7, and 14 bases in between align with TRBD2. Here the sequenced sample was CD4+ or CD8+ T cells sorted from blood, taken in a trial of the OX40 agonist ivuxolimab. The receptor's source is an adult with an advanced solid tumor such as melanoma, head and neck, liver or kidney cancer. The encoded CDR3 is CASSLTSGRAEQYF. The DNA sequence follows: TGTGCCAGCAGCTTGACTAGCGGGAGGGCAGAACAGTACTTC.